The TCR beta chain under discussion was sequenced for a study of blood T cell repertoires in COVID-19. Study as a whole: Acute-phase and convalescent COVID-19 samples originated in the United States, Italy and Spain. Sources were T cells, B-cell-depleted T cells, or PBMCs; the material itself was cDNA or gDNA.

Original handling: Counts of nucleated cells, estimated from reference gene primer amplification, were obtained. The protocol was immunoSEQ multiplex PCR, while the TCRdb copy is restricted to in-frame clones and leaves out a portion. From that table come the V and J calls and clone size; the DNA was used to work out D and trimming. The repertoire has fewer than 250,000 clones, about four fifths of them found once; the top ten carry about 4.8%. V shed 0 bases and J shed 0 bases, with 9 bases lying between them. In germline, CDR1 is LGHNA, CDR2 YSLEER. The CDR3 spans 16 residues. The sequenced sample consisted of peripheral blood. The rearrangement joins TRBV4-3 to TRBJ1-3; D not resolved. This clonotype was sampled from a woman in her 70s with acute or convalescent COVID-19. CDR3 sequence reads: CASSQEMRSSGNTIYF. The CDR3 coding sequence is TGCGCCAGCAGCCAAGAGATGAGGAGCTCTGGAAACACCATATATTTT.